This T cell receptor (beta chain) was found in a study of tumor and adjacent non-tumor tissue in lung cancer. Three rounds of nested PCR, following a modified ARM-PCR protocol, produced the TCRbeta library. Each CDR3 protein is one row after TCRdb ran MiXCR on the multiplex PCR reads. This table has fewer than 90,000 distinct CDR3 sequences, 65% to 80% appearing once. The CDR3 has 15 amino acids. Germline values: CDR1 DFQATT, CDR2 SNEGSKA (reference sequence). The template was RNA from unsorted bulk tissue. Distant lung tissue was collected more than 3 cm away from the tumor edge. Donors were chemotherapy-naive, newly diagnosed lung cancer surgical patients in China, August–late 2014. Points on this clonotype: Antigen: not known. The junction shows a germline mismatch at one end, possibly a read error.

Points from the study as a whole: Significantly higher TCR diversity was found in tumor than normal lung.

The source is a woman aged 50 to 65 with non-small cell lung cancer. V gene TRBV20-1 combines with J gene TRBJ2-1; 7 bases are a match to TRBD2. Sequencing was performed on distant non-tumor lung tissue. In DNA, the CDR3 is TGCACTGCTAGCCCTAGCGGCATCTCCTACGATGAGCAGTTCTTC. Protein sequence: CTASPSGISYDEQFF.